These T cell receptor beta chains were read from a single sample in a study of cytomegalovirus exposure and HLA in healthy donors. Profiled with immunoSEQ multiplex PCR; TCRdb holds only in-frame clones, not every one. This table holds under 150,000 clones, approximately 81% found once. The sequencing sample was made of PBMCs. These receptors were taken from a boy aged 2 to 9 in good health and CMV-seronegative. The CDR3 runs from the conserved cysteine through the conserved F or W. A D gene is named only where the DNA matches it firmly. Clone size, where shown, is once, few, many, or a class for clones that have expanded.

cdr3_aa: CASSLGLRNTEAFF; cdr3_nt: TGTGCCAGCAGCTTGGGGCTCAGGAACACTGAAGCTTTCTTT; v_call: TRBV5-4; d_call: NA; j_call: TRBJ1-1; clone_size: NA
cdr3_aa: CASSWGQVGYTDTQYF; cdr3_nt: TGTGCCAGCAGCTGGGGGCAGGTGGGGTACACAGATACGCAGTATTTT; v_call: TRBV5-4; d_call: NA; j_call: TRBJ2-3; clone_size: NA
cdr3_aa: CASSLKGGTTETQYF; cdr3_nt: TGTGCCAGCAGCTTAAAAGGGGGTACTACCGAGACCCAGTACTTC; v_call: TRBV7-3; d_call: NA; j_call: TRBJ2-5; clone_size: once
cdr3_aa: CASREMGGLGNSPLHF; cdr3_nt: TGTGCCAGCAGAGAAATGGGGGGGCTGGGTAATTCACCCCTCCACTTT; v_call: TRBV6-1; d_call: NA; j_call: TRBJ1-6; clone_size: once
cdr3_aa: CASSIFSRGSTEAFF; cdr3_nt: TGTGCCAGTAGTATATTCAGCAGGGGGAGCACTGAAGCTTTCTTT; v_call: TRBV19; d_call: TRBD1; j_call: TRBJ1-1; clone_size: NA
cdr3_aa: CASSLAGTDHYGYTF; cdr3_nt: TGTGCCAGCAGTTTGGCCGGGACAGACCATTATGGCTACACCTTC; v_call: TRBV6-1; d_call: TRBD1; j_call: TRBJ1-2; clone_size: few
cdr3_aa: CSVAVNGRDMEQYF; cdr3_nt: TGCAGCGTTGCCGTCAACGGGAGAGATATGGAGCAGTACTTC; v_call: TRBV29-1; d_call: NA; j_call: TRBJ2-7; clone_size: NA
cdr3_aa: CASSLPGDYIYEQYF; cdr3_nt: TGTGCCAGCAGTTTACCAGGGGATTACATCTACGAGCAGTACTTC; v_call: TRBV28; d_call: NA; j_call: TRBJ2-7; clone_size: NA
cdr3_aa: CAGEVNRGGKLFF; cdr3_nt: TGTGCCGGAGAGGTGAACAGGGGAGGAAAACTGTTTTTT; v_call: TRBV19; d_call: TRBD1; j_call: TRBJ1-4; clone_size: once
cdr3_aa: CASSPVGQSYEQYF; cdr3_nt: TGTGCCAGCTCACCAGTAGGACAGTCCTACGAGCAGTACTTC; v_call: TRBV18; d_call: NA; j_call: TRBJ2-7; clone_size: NA
cdr3_aa: CASKQAGLYNEQFF; cdr3_nt: TGTGCCAGTAAGCAAGCGGGCCTGTACAATGAGCAGTTCTTC; v_call: TRBV19; d_call: NA; j_call: TRBJ2-1; clone_size: NA
cdr3_aa: CASSPGASNEKLFF; cdr3_nt: TGTGCCAGCTCACCGGGGGCGAGTAATGAAAAACTGTTTTTT; v_call: TRBV18; d_call: NA; j_call: TRBJ1-4; clone_size: NA
cdr3_aa: CASSGRWSGDEETQYF; cdr3_nt: TGTGCCAGCAGTGGCCGGTGGTCGGGGGACGAAGAGACCCAGTACTTC; v_call: TRBV2; d_call: NA; j_call: TRBJ2-5; clone_size: few
cdr3_aa: CASSIRGLNTEAFF; cdr3_nt: TGTGCCAGTAGTATTCGGGGTTTGAACACTGAAGCTTTCTTT; v_call: TRBV19; d_call: NA; j_call: TRBJ1-1; clone_size: NA
cdr3_aa: CASTRFGNQPQHF; cdr3_nt: TGTGCCAGCACCCGTTTCGGCAATCAGCCCCAGCATTTT; v_call: TRBV28; d_call: NA; j_call: TRBJ1-5; clone_size: NA
cdr3_aa: CASSLTGASVRELFF; cdr3_nt: TGTGCCAGCAGCTTAACAGGGGCGAGTGTCCGGGAGCTGTTTTTT; v_call: TRBV13; d_call: TRBD1; j_call: TRBJ2-2; clone_size: NA
cdr3_aa: CASSDQGSASTDTQYF; cdr3_nt: TGTGCCAGCAGTGACCAGGGGTCTGCTAGCACAGATACGCAGTATTTT; v_call: TRBV6-4; d_call: NA; j_call: TRBJ2-3; clone_size: NA
cdr3_aa: CASSPGTGNLLSYNEQFF; cdr3_nt: TGTGCCAGCAGCCCCGGGACAGGGAATTTGCTCTCCTACAATGAGCAGTTCTTC; v_call: TRBV7-6; d_call: TRBD1; j_call: TRBJ2-1; clone_size: NA
cdr3_aa: CATTAGPQVVNTEAFF; cdr3_nt: TGTGCCACCACTGCGGGTCCCCAGGTGGTGAACACTGAAGCTTTCTTT; v_call: TRBV5-6; d_call: NA; j_call: TRBJ1-1; clone_size: NA
cdr3_aa: CASSQEGPGGYNEQFF; cdr3_nt: TGTGCCAGCAGCCAGGAAGGTCCGGGGGGCTACAATGAGCAGTTCTTC; v_call: TRBV4-2; d_call: TRBD2; j_call: TRBJ2-1; clone_size: NA
cdr3_aa: CASSLNRDRGTDTQYF; cdr3_nt: TGTGCCAGCAGCTTAAACCGAGACAGGGGGACAGATACGCAGTATTTT; v_call: TRBV7-2; d_call: TRBD1; j_call: TRBJ2-3; clone_size: NA
cdr3_aa: CASSLLRATNEKLFF; cdr3_nt: TGTGCCAGCAGTTTGTTGCGGGCAACTAATGAAAAACTGTTTTTT; v_call: TRBV2; d_call: NA; j_call: TRBJ1-4; clone_size: NA
cdr3_aa: CASSFQGRGQETQYF; cdr3_nt: TGTGCCAGCAGTTTTCAGGGCCGAGGACAAGAGACCCAGTACTTC; v_call: TRBV28; d_call: NA; j_call: TRBJ2-5; clone_size: few
cdr3_aa: CARSGYREEQYF; cdr3_nt: TGTGCCAGAAGCGGATACCGGGAAGAGCAGTACTTC; v_call: TRBV5-3; d_call: NA; j_call: TRBJ2-7; clone_size: NA
cdr3_aa: CASSVGGGGFYEQYF; cdr3_nt: TGTGCCAGCAGCGTAGGGGGGGGCGGATTTTACGAGCAGTACTTC; v_call: TRBV7-2; d_call: NA; j_call: TRBJ2-7; clone_size: NA
cdr3_aa: CASRLTGNTEAFF; cdr3_nt: TGTGCCAGCAGACTGACAGGGAACACTGAAGCTTTCTTT; v_call: TRBV6-4; d_call: NA; j_call: TRBJ1-1; clone_size: few
cdr3_aa: CASSLRTPQSTEQYF; cdr3_nt: TGTGCCAGCAGTTTACGAACTCCACAGTCAACCGAGCAGTACTTC; v_call: TRBV28; d_call: NA; j_call: TRBJ2-7; clone_size: NA
cdr3_aa: CASSGQNLGELFF; cdr3_nt: TGTGCCAGCAGTGGACAAAATTTGGGGGAGCTGTTTTTT; v_call: TRBV2; d_call: NA; j_call: TRBJ2-2; clone_size: NA
cdr3_aa: CASSYLRGGTTEAFF; cdr3_nt: TGTGCCAGCAGTTACCTCCGGGGGGGTACCACTGAAGCTTTCTTT; v_call: TRBV6-5; d_call: NA; j_call: TRBJ1-1; clone_size: NA
cdr3_aa: CASSDPRLIQYF; cdr3_nt: TGTGCCAGCAGTGATCCCAGGTTGATTCAGTACTTC; v_call: TRBV25-1; d_call: NA; j_call: TRBJ2-4; clone_size: NA
cdr3_aa: CASSGWGQGGETQYF; cdr3_nt: TGTGCCAGCAGCGGCTGGGGACAGGGCGGAGAGACCCAGTACTTC; v_call: TRBV11-2; d_call: TRBD1; j_call: TRBJ2-5; clone_size: NA
cdr3_aa: CASSETRGGGPNTGELFF; cdr3_nt: TGTGCCAGCAGTGAGACGAGAGGGGGCGGGCCAAACACCGGGGAGCTGTTTTTT; v_call: TRBV2; d_call: TRBD1; j_call: TRBJ2-2; clone_size: NA
cdr3_aa: CASSIVGGGSSGNTIYF; cdr3_nt: TGTGCCAGTAGTATAGTGGGCGGAGGGAGCTCTGGAAACACCATATATTTT; v_call: TRBV19; d_call: NA; j_call: TRBJ1-3; clone_size: NA
cdr3_aa: CASSLKQGPTWLLENTIYF; cdr3_nt: TGTGCCAGCAGCTTAAAACAGGGGCCTACTTGGCTCCTAGAAAACACCATATATTTT; v_call: TRBV7-9; d_call: TRBD1; j_call: TRBJ1-3; clone_size: NA
cdr3_aa: CASRAGVSGVRGYEQYF; cdr3_nt: TGCGCCAGTAGGGCGGGAGTGTCGGGAGTGAGGGGTTACGAGCAGTACTTC; v_call: TRBV5-1; d_call: TRBD2; j_call: TRBJ2-7; clone_size: NA
cdr3_aa: CASKTGSNEQFF; cdr3_nt: TGTGCCAGCAAAACAGGATCCAATGAGCAGTTCTTC; v_call: TRBV6-5; d_call: NA; j_call: TRBJ2-1; clone_size: NA
cdr3_aa: CASRRDKWASGSEQYF; cdr3_nt: NA; v_call: TRBV21-1; d_call: NA; j_call: TRBJ2-7; clone_size: NA
cdr3_aa: CASSQYQGPSYEQYF; cdr3_nt: TGCGCCAGCAGCCAGTACCAGGGGCCTTCCTACGAGCAGTACTTC; v_call: TRBV4-1; d_call: NA; j_call: TRBJ2-7; clone_size: few
cdr3_aa: CASARQGAAGNTIYF; cdr3_nt: TGTGCCAGCGCACGCCAGGGGGCTGCAGGAAACACCATATATTTT; v_call: TRBV2; d_call: TRBD1; j_call: TRBJ1-3; clone_size: few
cdr3_aa: CASSAVDRAGSSSPLHF; cdr3_nt: TGTGCCAGCAGCGCCGTGGATCGGGCAGGGTCTAGTTCACCCCTCCACTTT; v_call: TRBV9; d_call: NA; j_call: TRBJ1-6; clone_size: once
cdr3_aa: CASSRGSRQYF; cdr3_nt: TGTGCCAGTAGTCGAGGGAGTCGACAGTACTTC; v_call: TRBV19; d_call: NA; j_call: TRBJ2-7; clone_size: NA
cdr3_aa: CASSLASGSYEQYF; cdr3_nt: TGTGCCAGCAGCTTAGCTTCGGGCTCCTACGAGCAGTACTTC; v_call: TRBV7-2; d_call: NA; j_call: TRBJ2-7; clone_size: NA
cdr3_aa: CASSFRTGGNSPLHF; cdr3_nt: TGTGCCAGCAGCTTTAGGACAGGGGGTAATTCACCCCTCCACTTT; v_call: TRBV9; d_call: TRBD1; j_call: TRBJ1-6; clone_size: NA
cdr3_aa: CASSARTAGELFF; cdr3_nt: TGTGCCAGCAGCGCTCGGACTGCCGGGGAGCTGTTTTTT; v_call: TRBV7-8; d_call: NA; j_call: TRBJ2-2; clone_size: NA
cdr3_aa: CSVPRSSTYREGTDTQYF; cdr3_nt: TGCAGCGTGCCCAGGTCTAGCACATACCGGGAGGGCACAGATACGCAGTATTTT; v_call: TRBV29-1; d_call: TRBD2; j_call: TRBJ2-3; clone_size: NA
cdr3_aa: CASSLLRGGEQYF; cdr3_nt: TGTGCCAGCAGTTTACTTCGGGGAGGCGAGCAGTACTTC; v_call: TRBV28; d_call: NA; j_call: TRBJ2-7; clone_size: NA
cdr3_aa: CASSLGRYIRAEQFF; cdr3_nt: TGTGCCAGCAGCTTGGGCCGGTACATCAGGGCTGAGCAGTTCTTC; v_call: TRBV7-8; d_call: NA; j_call: TRBJ2-1; clone_size: NA
cdr3_aa: CASSGQGGADQPQHF; cdr3_nt: TGTGCCAGCAGCGGACAAGGGGGGGCTGATCAGCCCCAGCATTTT; v_call: TRBV9; d_call: NA; j_call: TRBJ1-5; clone_size: NA
cdr3_aa: CASPAGGSNQPQHF; cdr3_nt: TGTGCCAGTCCCGCCGGGGGTTCTAATCAGCCCCAGCATTTT; v_call: TRBV19; d_call: NA; j_call: TRBJ1-5; clone_size: NA
cdr3_aa: CASSPQGEEKLFF; cdr3_nt: TGTGCCAGTAGCCCACAGGGGGAGGAAAAACTGTTTTTT; v_call: TRBV19; d_call: TRBD1; j_call: TRBJ1-4; clone_size: NA
cdr3_aa: CASSLWGQSSYEQYF; cdr3_nt: TGCGCCAGCAGCTTGTGGGGACAGAGTTCCTACGAGCAGTACTTC; v_call: TRBV5-1; d_call: TRBD1; j_call: TRBJ2-7; clone_size: NA
cdr3_aa: CASSQVRTGELFF; cdr3_nt: TGTGCCAGCAGCCAGGTTAGGACCGGGGAGCTGTTTTTT; v_call: TRBV2; d_call: NA; j_call: TRBJ2-2; clone_size: NA
cdr3_aa: CASSRTGLAGVTVSYEQYF; cdr3_nt: TGCGCCAGCAGCCGCACGGGACTAGCGGGAGTGACGGTCTCCTACGAGCAGTACTTC; v_call: TRBV4-3; d_call: TRBD2; j_call: TRBJ2-7; clone_size: NA
cdr3_aa: CASSPAGGARYGYTF; cdr3_nt: TGTGCCAGCAGTCCGGCAGGGGGCGCCCGCTATGGCTACACCTTC; v_call: TRBV28; d_call: TRBD1; j_call: TRBJ1-2; clone_size: NA